The 21 T cell receptor beta chains reported below all come from one sample, sequenced in a study of blood T cell repertoires in COVID-19. Assay used: immunoSEQ multiplex PCR; TCRdb lists only in-frame clones, some missing. This sample has approximately 330,000 clones; 85% to 90% occur once, and the top ten carry 0.95% to 1.3%. The specimen sequenced was peripheral blood. The receptors originated from a woman aged 40 to 50 with COVID-19, enrolled during active disease.

The rearrangement joins TRBV5-1 to TRBJ1-5, with D possibly TRBD1 on 5 matching bases. Germline loops: CDR1 SGHRS, CDR2 YFSETQ. This CDR3 contains 15 residues. The ends were cut back, 2 bases at V and 1 base at J, with 10 bases in the middle. CDR3 coding DNA: TGCGCCAGCAGCTTAAATCAGGGAAGCAATCAGCCCCAGCATTTT. Protein product: CASSLNQGSNQPQHF.

This chain links TRBV30 with TRBJ1-6, with 8 bases matching TRBD1. The germline CDR1 and CDR2 sequences are GTSNPN and SVGIG (reference sequence). The V and J ends lost 5 bases and 8 bases, in that order; junction bases with no gene match: 11. This CDR3 has 15 residues. The CDR3 DNA follows: TGTGCCTGGGAAGCTCGGACAGGGTCCCATTCACCCCTCCACTTT. Residues: CAWEARTGSHSPLHF.

CDR3 protein: CASSVERAGTDTQYF. CDR3 sequence (DNA): TGTGCCAGCAGCGTAGAGAGGGCTGGCACAGATACGCAGTATTTT. The chain is built from TRBV9 and TRBJ2-3; a weak D match, TRBD2 (5 bases). V was clipped by 0 bases and J by 1 base, with 9 bases between them. CDR1 SGDLS and CDR2 YYNGEE come from the germline V gene. The CDR3 contains 15 residues.

This clone was seen once. V usage is TRBV7-2 and J usage is TRBJ2-2; D possibly corresponds to TRBD2 (5 bases). The CDR3 loop spans 14 amino acids. V gave up 3 bases and J gave up 5 bases, with 10 bases separating them. Germline lookup yields CDR1 SGHTA and CDR2 FQGNSA. CDR3 nucleotide sequence: TGTGCCAGCAGCTTGAGGCGGGCTACCGGGGAGCTGTTTTTT. Encoded protein: CASSLRRATGELFF.

The chain carries TRBV18 and TRBJ1-1, with 9 bases lining up with TRBD1. Trimming cost V 6 bases and J 3 bases; bases outside gene matches: 11. This CDR3 has 16 residues. The germline V gene has CDR1 KGHSH and CDR2 LQKENI. The chain's CDR3 is CASSERLGQGDTEAFF. As DNA, the CDR3 is TGTGCCAGCTCCGAAAGGTTGGGACAGGGTGACACTGAAGCTTTCTTT.

The chain combines TRBV28 with TRBJ2-7; TRBD1 is a possible D gene (6 bases). CDR3 size: 14 residues. V was pared by 7 bases and J by 3 bases, with 16 bases between. The germline gives CDR1 MDHEN, CDR2 SYDVKM. In nucleotides, the CDR3 is TGTGCCAGCAAGAGGGGGACGGGGTACTACGAGCAGTACTTC. Its protein product is CASKRGTGYYEQYF. Combining the CDR3 with reference TRBV28 and TRBJ2-7 gives the whole variable domain DVKVTQSSRYLVKRTGEKVFLECVQDMDHENMFWYRQDPGLGLRLIYFSYDVKMKEKGDIPEGYSVSREKKERFSLILESASTNQTSMYLCASKRGTGYYEQYFGPGTRLTVT.

This clone has just one count. The chain has TRBV7-2 and TRBJ1-5, with a possible D match to TRBD1 (5 bases). V was pared by 4 bases and J by 4 bases, with 14 bases between. Germline-derived CDR1 and CDR2 are SGHTA and FQGNSA. The CDR3 is 15 residues long. The CDR3 DNA reads TGTGCCAGCAGCTCCGGGGCCGGGGGGAATCAGCCCCAGCATTTT. It specifies CASSSGAGGNQPQHF.

This chain uses TRBV15 with TRBJ1-4, with TRBD1 matching 9 bases. Per the germline V gene, CDR1 is LNHNV and CDR2 is YYDKDF (reference sequence). Trimming at V came to 3 bases and at J to 8 bases, leaving 4 bases not matched to a gene. This CDR3 is built from 14 residues. CDR3 sequence reads: CATSRDRGSEKLFF. CDR3 DNA: TGTGCCACCAGCAGGGACAGGGGAAGCGAAAAACTGTTTTTT. The full variable domain, in which reference TRBV15 and TRBJ1-4 provide the parts outside the CDR3, is DAMVIQNPRYQVTQFGKPVTLSCSQTLNHNVMYWYQQKSSQAPKLLFHYYDKDFNNEADTPDNFQSRRPNTSFCFLDIRSPGLGDTAMYLCATSRDRGSEKLFFGSGTQLSVL.

This clone has only a few counts. The chain is built from TRBV11-2 and TRBJ2-2; tentatively, D is TRBD1 (6 bases). This CDR3 is built from 15 residues. Between the trimmed V and J ends, which lost 3 bases and 3 bases, there was a span of 11 bases. Looked up from germline, CDR1 is SGHAT and CDR2 is FQNNGV. The CDR3 region is CASSFRGVYTGELFF. The DNA of the CDR3 is TGTGCCAGCAGCTTCAGGGGCGTCTACACCGGGGAGCTGTTTTTT.

The gene calls are TRBV19 and TRBJ1-2; 7 bases map to TRBD1. The V gene end was trimmed by 5 bases and the J gene end by 2 bases; junction bases not matched to a gene: 8. Germline CDR1 and CDR2: LNHDA and SQIVND (reference sequence). CDR3 length: 15 amino acids. The CDR3 DNA reads TGTGCCAGTAGTCCGCGGGACAGAGAAAACTATGGCTACACCTTC. Protein sequence: CASSPRDRENYGYTF.

The V call is TRBV27, the J call TRBJ1-1, with a tentative D call TRBD1 (5 bases). The CDR3 contains 15 residues. Trimming stripped 4 bases from V and 1 base from J, with 13 bases between. From germline, CDR1 is MNHEY and CDR2 SMNVEV (reference sequence). CDR3 loop: CASSSRRTGNTEAFF. The CDR3 region has the DNA TGTGCCAGCAGTTCCCGGCGCACAGGGAACACTGAAGCTTTCTTT.

The V call is TRBV29-1, the J call TRBJ1-1, with TRBD1 matching over 9 bases. This CDR3 region has 15 residues. CDR1 is SQVTM, CDR2 ANQGSEA, per germline. V trimming: 3 bases; J trimming: 0 bases; junction bases outside the gene matches: 5. The CDR3 spells CSVDWDREMNTEAFF. DNA for the CDR3: TGCAGCGTTGACTGGGACAGGGAGATGAACACTGAAGCTTTCTTT.

The chain recombines TRBV21-1 with TRBJ2-4; TRBD2 was called by the table and not checked on the DNA. TRBV21-1 counts as a pseudogene. There are 15 residues in the CDR3. The DNA of the CDR3 is TGTGCCAGCAGCACACCGGAGAGGGCCAAAAACATTCAGTACTTC. Its protein is CASSTPERAKNIQYF.

This clone was seen once. The rearrangement links TRBV27 to TRBJ2-7; tentatively, D is TRBD1 (5 bases). This CDR3 comprises 11 residues. V dropped 5 bases and J dropped 6 bases, with 8 bases sitting between them. CDR1 is MNHEY and CDR2 is SMNVEV in the germline V gene (reference sequence). CDR3 coding DNA: TGTGCCAGCAGTGACAGTTCCGAGCAGTACTTC. Its protein product is CASSDSSEQYF.

This sequence joins TRBV4-2 and TRBJ1-4; TRBD1 might be the D (6 bases). Germline V gene lookup returns CDR1 LGHNA and CDR2 YNFKEQ. This CDR3 comprises 12 residues. V lost 6 bases, J lost 7 bases, and 9 bases lay in between. CDR3 nucleotide sequence: TGTGCCAGCAGAGGGGGTACTGAAAAACTGTTTTTT. It encodes CASRGGTEKLFF.

This clone was observed a single time. The chain carries TRBV4-3 and TRBJ2-2; 8 nucleotides match TRBD1. The CDR3 loop spans 16 amino acids. Germline V gene sequence: CDR1 LGHNA, CDR2 YSLEER. V lost 4 bases to trimming and J lost 6 bases; unmatched junction nucleotides: 10. The CDR3 sequence is CASSRNHDRGAGELFF. CDR3 bases: TGCGCCAGCAGCCGGAACCACGACAGGGGAGCCGGGGAGCTGTTTTTT.

This chain uses TRBV30 with TRBJ2-7, with D possibly TRBD1 on 6 matching bases. This CDR3 region has 14 residues. The V gene's germline CDR1 is GTSNPN and CDR2 SVGIG (reference sequence). Between the trimmed V and J ends, which lost 0 bases and 10 bases, there was a span of 19 bases. The CDR3 coding sequence is TGTGCCTGGAGTGTACTGGCAGGGGACCCCCCTCAGTACTTC. Its translation: CAWSVLAGDPPQYF.

A note on this clone: One end of the junction varies from germline; a read error may be responsible. V is TRBV28 and J is TRBJ2-7; D perhaps matches TRBD1 (7 bases). Germline values: CDR1 MDHEN, CDR2 SYDVKM. This CDR3 spans 13 amino acids. CDR3: CASSTGPRDSILF. The DNA of the CDR3 is TGTGCCAGCAGCACGGGCCCGCGGGACAGCATTCTATTC.

This rearrangement joins TRBV5-1 to TRBJ2-7, with 9 bases identical to TRBD1. This CDR3 contains 14 residues. The V segment lost 0 bases and the J segment 5 bases; nucleotides outside the gene matches: 3. Germline assignment: CDR1 SGHRS and CDR2 YFSETQ. In DNA form, the CDR3 reads TGCGCCAGCAGCTTGGGAGGACAGGGGAACGAGCAGTACTTC. Amino acid sequence: CASSLGGQGNEQYF.

This clone was seen more than once but under ten times. The CDR3 bases are TGTGCCAGTAGCACCCGGGGTAGCGGGAGGGCCCACAATGAGCAGTTCTTC. This codes for CASSTRGSGRAHNEQFF. This chain uses TRBV19 with TRBJ2-1, with TRBD2 identical over 11 bases. V was pared by 6 bases and J by 5 bases, with 12 bases of the junction left unmatched. The germline CDR1 and CDR2 sequences are LNHDA and SQIVND (reference sequence). The CDR3 extends over 17 amino acids.

The chain joins TRBV28 to TRBJ1-4, with TRBD1 matching over 7 bases. Germline V gives CDR1 MDHEN, CDR2 SYDVKM. The CDR3 contains 14 residues. With V trimmed by 6 bases and J by 4 bases, 5 bases remained unmatched. Written as DNA, the CDR3 is TGTGCCAGCAGGGCGACAGGGTTTAATGAAAAACTGTTTTTT. Translation gives CASRATGFNEKLFF. Variable domain in full (rest from reference TRBV28 and TRBJ1-4): DVKVTQSSRYLVKRTGEKVFLECVQDMDHENMFWYRQDPGLGLRLIYFSYDVKMKEKGDIPEGYSVSREKKERFSLILESASTNQTSMYLCASRATGFNEKLFFGSGTQLSVL.